This T cell receptor (beta chain) was retrieved from a study of T-cell reconstitution after alpha-beta-depleted transplantation in children. Germline values: CDR1 MDHEN, CDR2 SYDVKM. Trimming pared 3 bases from V and 5 bases from J, leaving 6 bases between. The CDR3 has 12 residues. Preparation of the TCRbeta library involved a method that used unique molecular identifiers. MiXCR, run by TCRdb on the PCR reads, gives a single entry per CDR3 protein. Of hundreds of thousands of distinct CDR3 sequences listed, approximately 16% were seen once; the top ten hold 1.1%. V gene TRBV28 combines with J gene TRBJ2-3; D is perhaps TRBD1 (5 bases). The TCR originated in a human donor who donated a stem cell graft to a child with acute myeloid leukemia. The sequencing used PBMCs from the stem cell graft donor, collected from the stem cell graft. This CDR3 is CASSFRVDTQYF. Written as DNA, the CDR3 is TGTGCCAGCAGTTTCAGGGTAGATACGCAGTATTTT.